This T cell receptor beta chain stems from a study of T cells in Graves' hyperthyroidism and ophthalmopathy. This clonotype was observed many times. Amplification of TCR beta CDR3 regions was performed using RNA transcripts as template. HTBI primers were the set used in a first-round RT-PCR of the TCR CDR3. MiXCR, applied by TCRdb to the multiplex PCR reads, yields one record per CDR3 protein. The data contain about 350,000 distinct CDR3 sequences, approximately 18% of them seen just once; the ten biggest clones take up roughly a third. Trimming pared 7 bases from V and 0 bases from J, leaving 13 bases between. Germline CDR1 SQVTM, CDR2 ANQGSEA. The CDR3 extends over 14 amino acids.

The origin of this receptor is a woman aged 25 to 39 with Graves' hyperthyroidism that later progressed to Graves' ophthalmopathy. The material sequenced was blood. This rearrangement joins TRBV29-1 to TRBJ2-1, with D perhaps TRBD2 (7 bases). The CDR3 loop reads CSGSGTPSYNEQFF. The CDR3 coding sequence is TGCAGCGGCAGCGGGACACCCTCCTACAATGAGCAGTTCTTC.